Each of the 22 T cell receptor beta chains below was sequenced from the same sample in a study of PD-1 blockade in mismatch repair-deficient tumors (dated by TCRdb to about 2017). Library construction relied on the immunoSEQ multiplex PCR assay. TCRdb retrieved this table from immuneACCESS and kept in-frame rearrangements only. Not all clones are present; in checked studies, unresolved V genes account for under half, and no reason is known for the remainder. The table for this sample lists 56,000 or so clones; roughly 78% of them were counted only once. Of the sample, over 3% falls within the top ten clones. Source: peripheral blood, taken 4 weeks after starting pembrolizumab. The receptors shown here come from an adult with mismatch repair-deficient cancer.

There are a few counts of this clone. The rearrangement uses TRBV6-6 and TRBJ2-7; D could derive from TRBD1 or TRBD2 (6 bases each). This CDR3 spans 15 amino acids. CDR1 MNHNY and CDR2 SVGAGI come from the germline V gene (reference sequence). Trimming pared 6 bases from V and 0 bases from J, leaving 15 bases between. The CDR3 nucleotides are TGTGCCAGCAGCAACCAGGGGACTGGCTCCTACGAGCAGTACTTC. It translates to CASSNQGTGSYEQYF.

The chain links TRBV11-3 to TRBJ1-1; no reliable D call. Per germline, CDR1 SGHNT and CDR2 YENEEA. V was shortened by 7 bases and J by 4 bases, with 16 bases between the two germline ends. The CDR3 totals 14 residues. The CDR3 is CASTPQTVVTEAFF. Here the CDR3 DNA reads TGTGCCAGCACCCCACAAACGGTAGTCACTGAAGCTTTCTTT.

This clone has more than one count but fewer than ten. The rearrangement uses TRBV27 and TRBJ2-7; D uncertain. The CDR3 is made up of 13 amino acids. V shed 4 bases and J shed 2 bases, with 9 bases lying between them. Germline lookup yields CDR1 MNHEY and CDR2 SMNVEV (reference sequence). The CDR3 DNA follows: TGTGCCAGCAGTTGGTCTGACACCTACGAGCAGTACTTC. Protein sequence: CASSWSDTYEQYF.

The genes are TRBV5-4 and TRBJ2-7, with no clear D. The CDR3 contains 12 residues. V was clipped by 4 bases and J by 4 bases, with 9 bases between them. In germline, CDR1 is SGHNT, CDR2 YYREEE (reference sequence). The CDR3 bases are TGTGCCAGCAGCGCCGACGGATACGAGCAGTACTTC. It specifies CASSADGYEQYF.

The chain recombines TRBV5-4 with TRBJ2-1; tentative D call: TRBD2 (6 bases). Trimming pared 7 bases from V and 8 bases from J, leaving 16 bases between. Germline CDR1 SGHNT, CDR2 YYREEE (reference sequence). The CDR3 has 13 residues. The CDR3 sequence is CASLSRSGDEQFF. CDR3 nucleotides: TGTGCCAGCCTGTCGAGATCGGGGGATGAGCAGTTCTTC. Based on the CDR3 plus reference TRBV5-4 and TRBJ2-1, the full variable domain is ETGVTQSPTHLIKTRGQQVTLRCSSQSGHNTVSWYQQALGQGPQFIFQYYREEENGRGNFPPRFSGLQFPNYSSELNVNALELDDSALYLCASLSRSGDEQFFGPGTRLTVL.

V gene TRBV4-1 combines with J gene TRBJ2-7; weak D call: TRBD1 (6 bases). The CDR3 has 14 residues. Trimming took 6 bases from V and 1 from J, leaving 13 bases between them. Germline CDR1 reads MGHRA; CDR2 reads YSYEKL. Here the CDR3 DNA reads TGCGCCAGCAGTATCGGGACATTTTCCTACGAGCAGTACTTC. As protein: CASSIGTFSYEQYF.

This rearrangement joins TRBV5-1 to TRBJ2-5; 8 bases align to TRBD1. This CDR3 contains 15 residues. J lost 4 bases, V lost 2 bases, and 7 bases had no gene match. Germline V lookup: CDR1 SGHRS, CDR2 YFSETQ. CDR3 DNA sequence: TGCGCCAGCAGCTTCGCGAAGACAGGGGCAGAGACCCAGTACTTC. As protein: CASSFAKTGAETQYF.

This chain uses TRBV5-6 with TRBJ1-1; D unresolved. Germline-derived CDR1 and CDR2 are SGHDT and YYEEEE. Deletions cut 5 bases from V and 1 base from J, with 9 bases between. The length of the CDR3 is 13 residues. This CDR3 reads CASSWGPNTEAFF. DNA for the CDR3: TGTGCCAGCAGTTGGGGTCCGAACACTGAAGCTTTCTTT.

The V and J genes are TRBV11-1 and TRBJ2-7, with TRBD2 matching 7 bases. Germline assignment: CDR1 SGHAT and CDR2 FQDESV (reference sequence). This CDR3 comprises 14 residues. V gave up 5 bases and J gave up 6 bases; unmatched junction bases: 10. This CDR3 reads CASSTGGSEREQYF. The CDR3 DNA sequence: TGTGCCAGCAGCACGGGGGGTAGCGAGCGCGAGCAGTACTTC.

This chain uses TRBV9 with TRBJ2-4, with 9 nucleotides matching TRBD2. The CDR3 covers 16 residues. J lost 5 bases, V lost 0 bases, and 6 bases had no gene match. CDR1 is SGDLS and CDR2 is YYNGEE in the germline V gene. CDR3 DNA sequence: TGTGCCAGCAGCGTAGCCCTTAGCGGGAGAGAAAACATTCAGTACTTC. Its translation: CASSVALSGRENIQYF.

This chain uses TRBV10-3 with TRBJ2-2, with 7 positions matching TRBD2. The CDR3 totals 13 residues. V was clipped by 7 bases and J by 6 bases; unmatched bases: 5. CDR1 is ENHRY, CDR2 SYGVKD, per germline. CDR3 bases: TGTGCCATCAATGCGGGGGAGTCCGGGGAGCTGTTTTTT. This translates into CAINAGESGELFF.

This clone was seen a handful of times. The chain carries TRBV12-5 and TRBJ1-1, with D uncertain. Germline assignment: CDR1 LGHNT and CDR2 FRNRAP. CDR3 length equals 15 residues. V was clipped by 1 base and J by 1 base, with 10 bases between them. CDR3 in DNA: TGTGCTAGTGGTTTGGGGGTGGCGACGAACACTGAAGCTTTCTTT. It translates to CASGLGVATNTEAFF.

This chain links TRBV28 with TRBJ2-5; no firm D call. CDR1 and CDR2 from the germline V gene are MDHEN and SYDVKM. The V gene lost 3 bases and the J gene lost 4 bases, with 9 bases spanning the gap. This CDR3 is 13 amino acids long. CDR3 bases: TGTGCCAGCAGTTTTATGGACCTAGAGACCCAGTACTTC. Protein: CASSFMDLETQYF. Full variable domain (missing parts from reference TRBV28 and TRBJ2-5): DVKVTQSSRYLVKRTGEKVFLECVQDMDHENMFWYRQDPGLGLRLIYFSYDVKMKEKGDIPEGYSVSREKKERFSLILESASTNQTSMYLCASSFMDLETQYFGPGTRLLVL.

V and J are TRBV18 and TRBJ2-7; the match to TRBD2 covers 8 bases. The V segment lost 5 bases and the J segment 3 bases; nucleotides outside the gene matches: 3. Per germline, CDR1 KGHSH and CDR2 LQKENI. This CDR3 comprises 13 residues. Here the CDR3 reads CASSGLAIYEQYF. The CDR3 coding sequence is TGTGCCAGCTCAGGACTAGCAATCTACGAGCAGTACTTC.

CDR3 protein: CASSQGGELFF. The CDR3 bases are TGTGCCAGCAGCCAAGGGGGGGAGCTGTTTTTT. The chain combines TRBV14 with TRBJ2-2; D gene uncertain. There are 11 residues in the CDR3. Trimming pared 1 base from V and 8 bases from J, leaving 2 bases between. In germline, CDR1 is SGHDN, CDR2 FVKESK.

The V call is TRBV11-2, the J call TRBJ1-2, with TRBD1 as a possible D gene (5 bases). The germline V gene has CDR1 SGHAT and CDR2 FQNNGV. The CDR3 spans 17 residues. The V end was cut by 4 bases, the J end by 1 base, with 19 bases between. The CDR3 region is CASSSFDGGLYNYGYTF. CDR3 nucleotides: TGTGCCAGCAGCTCGTTTGACGGGGGACTCTATAACTATGGCTACACCTTC. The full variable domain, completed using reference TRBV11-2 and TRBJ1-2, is EAGVAQSPRYKIIEKRQSVAFWCNPISGHATLYWYQQILGQGPKLLIQFQNNGVVDDSQLPKDRFSAERLKGVDSTLKIQPAKLEDSAVYLCASSSFDGGLYNYGYTFGSGTRLTVV.

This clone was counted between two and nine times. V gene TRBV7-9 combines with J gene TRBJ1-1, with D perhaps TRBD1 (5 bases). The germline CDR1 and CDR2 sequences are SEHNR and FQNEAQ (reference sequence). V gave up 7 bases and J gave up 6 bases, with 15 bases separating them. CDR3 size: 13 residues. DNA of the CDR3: TGTGCCAGCATCTACGAGGAAGGGGCTGAAGCTTTCTTT. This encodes CASIYEEGAEAFF.

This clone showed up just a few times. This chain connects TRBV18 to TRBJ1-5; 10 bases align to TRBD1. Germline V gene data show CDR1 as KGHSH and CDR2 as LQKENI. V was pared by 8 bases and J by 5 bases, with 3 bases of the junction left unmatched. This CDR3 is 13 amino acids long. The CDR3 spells CASLGQGDQPQHF. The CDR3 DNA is TGTGCCAGCCTAGGACAGGGGGATCAGCCCCAGCATTTT. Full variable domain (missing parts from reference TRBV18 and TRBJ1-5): NAGVMQNPRHLVRRRGQEARLRCSPMKGHSHVYWYRQLPEEGLKFMVYLQKENIIDESGMPKERFSAEFPKEGPSILRIQQVVRGDSAAYFCASLGQGDQPQHFGDGTRLSIL.

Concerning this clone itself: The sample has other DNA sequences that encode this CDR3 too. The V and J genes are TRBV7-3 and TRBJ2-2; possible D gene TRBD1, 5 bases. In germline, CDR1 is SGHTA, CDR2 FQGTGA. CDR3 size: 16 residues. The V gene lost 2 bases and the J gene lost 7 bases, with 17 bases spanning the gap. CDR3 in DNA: TGTGCCAGCAGCTTATTCCAAAACCAGGGAATCGGGGAGCTGTTTTTT. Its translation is CASSLFQNQGIGELFF.

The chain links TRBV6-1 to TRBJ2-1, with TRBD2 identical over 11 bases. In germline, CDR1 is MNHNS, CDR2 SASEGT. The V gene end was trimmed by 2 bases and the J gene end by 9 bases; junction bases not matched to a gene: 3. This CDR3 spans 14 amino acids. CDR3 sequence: CASSEWGLAVEQFF. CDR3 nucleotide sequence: TGTGCCAGCAGTGAATGGGGACTAGCGGTTGAGCAGTTCTTC.

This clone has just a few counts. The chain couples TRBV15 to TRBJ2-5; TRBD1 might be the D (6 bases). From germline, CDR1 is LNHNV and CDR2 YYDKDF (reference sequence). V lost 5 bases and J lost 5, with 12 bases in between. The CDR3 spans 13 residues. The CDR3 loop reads CATSWDTGETQYF. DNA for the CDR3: TGTGCCACCAGCTGGGACACGGGGGAGACCCAGTACTTC.

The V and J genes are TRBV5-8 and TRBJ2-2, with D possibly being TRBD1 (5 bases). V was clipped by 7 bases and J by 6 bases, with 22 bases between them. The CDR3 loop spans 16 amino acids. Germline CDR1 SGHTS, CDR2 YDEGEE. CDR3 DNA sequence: TGTGCCAGCGTGCCGACTGGGCAAAGGGGTGCCGGGGAGCTGTTTTTT. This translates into CASVPTGQRGAGELFF.